This T cell receptor (beta chain) was recovered during a study of shared clonotypes between healthy human individuals. Study results and limitations: Only a few donors were included, so the genetic and exposure-history diversity represented was limited.

V was cut by 3 bases and J by 3 bases, with 15 bases left in between. The CDR3 is 15 amino acids. The germline V gene encodes CDR1 SGHNT and CDR2 YYREEE (reference sequence). The donors, healthy adults who were HIV-negative, had experienced no recent acute infections or vaccinations. The study separated CD4+ cells into CD45RA+ naive and CD45RA-negative memory subsets. With regard to this clone: Antigen specificity is unknown.

Using immunoSEQ multiplex PCR, the repertoire was profiled, and TCRdb retains in-frame clones only, with some absent. The sample lists 2,500,000 or so clones; 80% to 95% were seen once. This receptor was obtained from a man aged 18 to 30 in good health. Some clones in this sample may be carry-over from other donors' samples. The rearrangement links TRBV5-4 to TRBJ1-1; D is unclear. Sequenced sample: naive CD4+ T cells from PBMCs. The subset denotes: CD45RA+ positively selected. The CDR3 region has the DNA TGTGCCAGCAGCTCGAAGGTGGACGGGGACACTGAAGCTTTCTTT. Its translation is CASSSKVDGDTEAFF.